The clone carrying this T cell receptor (beta chain) was seen repeatedly, ten times or more. As yet, its antigen is unknown. Unique molecular identifiers (one per individual cDNA molecule) were attached. One entry per CDR3 protein, called by TCRdb with MiXCR from the 5' RACE reads. The sample includes tens of thousands of distinct CDR3 sequences, about 5.6% seen only once; the top ten take 4.5%. These data come from a study of early T cells in non-severe SARS-CoV-2 infection. Whole-study context: Chains stayed unpaired after sequencing of bulk RNA from unsorted whole blood.

V shed 5 bases, J shed 1 base, and the junction held 2 bases outside the gene matches. Per the germline V gene, CDR1 is SGHAT and CDR2 is FQNNGV. This CDR3 region has 14 residues. Study-wide points: Matching against VDJdb likely underestimated virus-specific expansions, favoring anti-spike CD8.

The chain uses TRBV11-2 and TRBJ1-5; 7 bases fit TRBD1. The origin of this receptor is an adult who was a healthcare worker with PCR-confirmed SARS-CoV-2 infection or an uninfected control (not recorded which). Sequenced input: whole blood. The CDR3 region has the DNA TGTGCCAGCAGCCCGGGACAGAGCAATCAGCCCCAGCATTTT. Translated: CASSPGQSNQPQHF.